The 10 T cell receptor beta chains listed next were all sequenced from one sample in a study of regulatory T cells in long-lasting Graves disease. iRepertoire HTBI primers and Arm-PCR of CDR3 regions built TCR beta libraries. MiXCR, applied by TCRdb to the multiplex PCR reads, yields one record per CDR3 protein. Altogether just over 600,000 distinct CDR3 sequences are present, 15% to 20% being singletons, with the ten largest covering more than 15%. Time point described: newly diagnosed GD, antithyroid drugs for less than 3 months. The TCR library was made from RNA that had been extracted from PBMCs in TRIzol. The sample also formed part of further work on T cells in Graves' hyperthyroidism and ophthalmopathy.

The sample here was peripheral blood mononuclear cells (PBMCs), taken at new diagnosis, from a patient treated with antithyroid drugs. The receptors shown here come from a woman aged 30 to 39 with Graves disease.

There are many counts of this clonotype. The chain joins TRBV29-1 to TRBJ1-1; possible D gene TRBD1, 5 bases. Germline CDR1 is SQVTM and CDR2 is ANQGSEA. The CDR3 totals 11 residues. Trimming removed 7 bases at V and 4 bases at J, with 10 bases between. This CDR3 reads CSGERGTEAFF. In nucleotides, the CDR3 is TGCAGCGGGGAGAGGGGCACTGAAGCTTTCTTT.

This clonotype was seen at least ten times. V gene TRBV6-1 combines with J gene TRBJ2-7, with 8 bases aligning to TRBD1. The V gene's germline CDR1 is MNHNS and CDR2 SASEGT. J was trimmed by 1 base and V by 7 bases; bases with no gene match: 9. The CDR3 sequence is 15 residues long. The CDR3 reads CASTGMDRASYEQYF. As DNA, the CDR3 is TGTGCCAGCACCGGGATGGACAGGGCTTCCTACGAGCAGTACTTC.

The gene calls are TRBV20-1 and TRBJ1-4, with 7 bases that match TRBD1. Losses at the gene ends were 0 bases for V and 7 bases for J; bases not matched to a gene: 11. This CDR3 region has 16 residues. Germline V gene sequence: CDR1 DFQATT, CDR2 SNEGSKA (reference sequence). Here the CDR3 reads CSARDRQGIVSEKLFF. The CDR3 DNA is TGCAGTGCTAGAGATCGACAGGGAATAGTCTCTGAAAAACTGTTTTTT.

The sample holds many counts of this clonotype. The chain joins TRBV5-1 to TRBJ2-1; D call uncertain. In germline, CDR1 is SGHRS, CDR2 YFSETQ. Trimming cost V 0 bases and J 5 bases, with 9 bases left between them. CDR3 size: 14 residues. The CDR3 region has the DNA TGCGCCAGCAGCTTGGATTCAGGTGACAATGAGCAGTTCTTC. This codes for CASSLDSGDNEQFF.

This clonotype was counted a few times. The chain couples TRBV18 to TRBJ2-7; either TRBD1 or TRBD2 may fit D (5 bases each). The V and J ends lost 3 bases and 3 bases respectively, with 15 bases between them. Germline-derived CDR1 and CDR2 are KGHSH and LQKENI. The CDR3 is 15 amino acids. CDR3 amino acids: CASSPGVLEVYEQYF. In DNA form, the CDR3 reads TGTGCCAGCTCACCGGGGGTCCTAGAGGTCTACGAGCAGTACTTC.

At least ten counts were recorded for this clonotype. This CDR3 is CASSMDDNTGELFF. The CDR3 region has the DNA TGTGCCAGCAGCATGGACGACAACACCGGGGAGCTGTTTTTT. This chain connects TRBV6-4 to TRBJ2-2; no clear D. With 6 bases removed from V and 2 bases from J, the gap between germline ends came to 10 bases. Germline lookup yields CDR1 MRHNA and CDR2 SNTAGT. The CDR3 has 14 amino acids.

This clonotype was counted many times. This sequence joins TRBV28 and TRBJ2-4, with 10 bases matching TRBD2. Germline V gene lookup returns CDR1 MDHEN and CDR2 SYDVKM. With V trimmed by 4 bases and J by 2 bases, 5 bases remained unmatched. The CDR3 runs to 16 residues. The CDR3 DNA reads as TGTGCCAGCAGTTCCGGGACTAGCGCGTCCAAAAACATTCAGTACTTC. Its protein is CASSSGTSASKNIQYF.

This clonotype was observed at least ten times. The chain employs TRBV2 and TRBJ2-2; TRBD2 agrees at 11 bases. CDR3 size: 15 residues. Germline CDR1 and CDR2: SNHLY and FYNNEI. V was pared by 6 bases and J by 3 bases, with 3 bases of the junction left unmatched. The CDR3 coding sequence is TGTGCCAGCAGGGGACTAGCGGCATACACCGGGGAGCTGTTTTTT. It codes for CASRGLAAYTGELFF.

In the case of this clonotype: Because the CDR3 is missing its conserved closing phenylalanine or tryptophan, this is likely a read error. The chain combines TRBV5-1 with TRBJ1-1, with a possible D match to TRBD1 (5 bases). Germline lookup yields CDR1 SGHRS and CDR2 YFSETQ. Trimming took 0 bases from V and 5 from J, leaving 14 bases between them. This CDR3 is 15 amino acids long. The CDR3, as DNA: TGCGCCAGCAGCTTGGTCTCAGGGCGGGTTACTGAAGCTTTCCTT. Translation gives CASSLVSGRVTEAFL.

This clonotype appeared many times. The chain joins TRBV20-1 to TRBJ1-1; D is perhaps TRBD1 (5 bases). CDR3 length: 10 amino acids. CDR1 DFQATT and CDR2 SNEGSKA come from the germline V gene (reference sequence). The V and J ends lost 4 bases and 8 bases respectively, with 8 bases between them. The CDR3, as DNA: TGCAGTGCTAAACGGACAGAAGCTTTCTTT. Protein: CSAKRTEAFF.